Listed below are T cell receptor beta chains from one sample, sequenced in a study of blood T cell repertoires in COVID-19. The protocol was immunoSEQ multiplex PCR, while the TCRdb copy is restricted to in-frame clones and leaves out a portion. The repertoire holds about 46,000 clones, 85% to 90% seen once, with approximately 3.1% in the top ten. The sample taken for sequencing was PBMCs or T cells enriched from blood (not recorded which). Receptors originate from a woman aged 45-65 years who had recovered from COVID-19. Both conserved end residues are part of each CDR3.

v_gene: TRBV24-1
CDR3aa: CATHDSYTDTQYF

v_gene: TRBV7-2
CDR3aa: CASSYHLRGDTQYF

v_gene: TRBV5-6
CDR3aa: CASSSVASGGRGEETQYF

v_gene: TRBV11-3
CDR3aa: CASSYAGNYEQYF

v_gene: TRBV6-5
CDR3aa: CASSYNRVSSYEQYF

v_gene: TRBV5-1
CDR3aa: CASSSLQGNEKLFF

v_gene: TRBV28
CDR3aa: CASSTGYYGYTF

v_gene: TRBV6-5
CDR3aa: CASSGSGGFNQPQHF

v_gene: TRBV6-5
CDR3aa: CASSYFGGSYEQYF

v_gene: TRBV27
CDR3aa: CAAMDRNTDTQYF

v_gene: TRBV14
CDR3aa: CASSYQNYGYTF

v_gene: TRBV6-1
CDR3aa: CASSNTGGAEQPQHF

v_gene: TRBV2
CDR3aa: CASSVERVMEGTQYF

v_gene: TRBV6-5
CDR3aa: CASSRDRVYGYTF

v_gene: TRBV11-2
CDR3aa: CASSLDTSSHNEQFF